This is a list of T cell receptor beta chains from one sample in a study of shared clonotypes between healthy human individuals. Assay: immunoSEQ multiplex PCR; the TCRdb copy retains only in-frame clones and omits some. Altogether under 650,000 clones are present, 90% to 97% being singletons, with the ten largest covering roughly 0.06%. The sample was naive CD4+ T cells sorted from blood. The receptors derive from a woman in her twenties or thirties in good health. The CDR3 runs from the conserved cysteine through the conserved F or W. The D gene is left open where the match is weak. Not all rows give a size; the values are once, few, many and, for expanded clones, a class.

TGTGCCAGCTCACCCCGACTAGCGGGAGCCGGGGAGACCCAGTACTTC CASSPRLAGAGETQYF TRBD2 TRBV18 NA TRBJ2-5
TGTGCCTGGAGTGTGGGGTCTTACACTGAAGCTTTCTTT CAWSVGSYTEAFF NA TRBV30 NA TRBJ1-1
TGTGCCAGCAGCAAAAGGGGGCGGCCCGGTTCACCCCTCCACTTT CASSKRGRPGSPLHF NA TRBV21-1 NA TRBJ1-6
TGTGCCAGCAGTTTCCACAGCTCCTATAATTCACCCCTCCACTTT CASSFHSSYNSPLHF NA TRBV28 NA TRBJ1-6
TGTGCCAGCAGCTCGACCGGGAGCGGGGGCACAGATACGCAGTATTTT CASSSTGSGGTDTQYF TRBD2 TRBV5-6 NA TRBJ2-3
TGTGCCAGCAGTGAAATCGCCAGTTACGAGCAGTACTTC CASSEIASYEQYF NA TRBV6-1 NA TRBJ2-7
TGTGCCAGTCAGGGGGCGAACACCGGGGAGCTGTTTTTT CASQGANTGELFF TRBD1 TRBV7-3 NA TRBJ2-2
TGTGCCAGCAGTTTATGGGGACTAGCGGGAGGCAGGAACACCGGGGAGCTGTTTTTT CASSLWGLAGGRNTGELFF TRBD2 TRBV27 NA TRBJ2-2
TGTGCCAGCAGTGAAGCAGGACGCTCCGGTGGCTACACCTTC CASSEAGRSGGYTF NA TRBV2 NA TRBJ1-2
TGTGCCAGCAGCTTGGCAGATAGCAATCAGCCCCAGCATTTT CASSLADSNQPQHF NA TRBV4-2 NA TRBJ1-5
TGTGCCAGCAGCCAGGGTGTGATCTATGGCTACACCTTC CASSQGVIYGYTF NA TRBV14 NA TRBJ1-2
TGTGCCAGCAGCTTGGGACAGCCTGCCTCGGGCAATCAGCCCCAGCATTTT CASSLGQPASGNQPQHF TRBD1 TRBV7-9 NA TRBJ1-5
TGTGCCAGTAGTATGAAAGCAGGGTCCGGGGCCAACGTCCTGACTTTC CASSMKAGSGANVLTF NA TRBV19 NA TRBJ2-6
TGTGCCAGCAGTTGGAACAGGGGTGGTTCTCAGCCCCAGCATTTT CASSWNRGGSQPQHF TRBD1 TRBV28 NA TRBJ1-5
TGTGCCAGCAGCCGAGCTCAGAGCACAGATACGCAGTATTTT CASSRAQSTDTQYF NA TRBV5-6 NA TRBJ2-3
TGCGCCAGCAGCCCATCGGGCAGGGGCTTCGAGCAGTACTTC CASSPSGRGFEQYF NA TRBV5-1 NA TRBJ2-7
TGTGCCAGCAGTTTGGACAGAGCACCCCTCCACTTT CASSLDRAPLHF NA TRBV7-9 once TRBJ1-6
TGTGCCAGCAGCGCCCGGGACTCCGCCGCTGATACGCAGTATTTT CASSARDSAADTQYF NA TRBV4-2 NA TRBJ2-3
TGTGCCAGCAGTTTACAGCTCCACAATGAGCAGTTCTTC CASSLQLHNEQFF NA TRBV28 NA TRBJ2-1
TGTGCCAGCAGTTTCTCGGGACAGGGGAATCATCAGCCCCAGCATTTT CASSFSGQGNHQPQHF TRBD1 TRBV6-6 NA TRBJ1-5
TGTGCCAGCTCACCACCGACGCGGGGGGTCGAGCAGTTCTTC CASSPPTRGVEQFF TRBD2 TRBV18 NA TRBJ2-1
TGTGCCAGCTCCCCCAATACTGCCATGAACACCGGGGAGCTGTTTTTT CASSPNTAMNTGELFF NA TRBV18 NA TRBJ2-2
TGTGCCACCGGGCGGGGGGGGGCGAATCAGCCCCAGCATTTT CATGRGGANQPQHF NA TRBV28 once TRBJ1-5
TGTGCCAGCAGTTCGAGGGACAGGGGATTCTATGGCTACACCTTC CASSSRDRGFYGYTF TRBD1 TRBV28 once TRBJ1-2
TGTGCCAGCAGTCTGGGCACTGAAGCTTTCTTT CASSLGTEAFF NA TRBV6-4 NA TRBJ1-1
TGTGCCAGCAGTTACAGGGACAGATACGAGCAGTACTTC CASSYRDRYEQYF TRBD1 TRBV6-6 NA TRBJ2-7
TGTGCCAGCAGCCTTAATAGCAATCAGCCCCAGCATTTT CASSLNSNQPQHF NA TRBV6-5 NA TRBJ1-5
TGTGCCAGCAGTCCCCCGGGCTTAAGGGACGAGCAGTACTTC CASSPPGLRDEQYF NA TRBV27 NA TRBJ2-7
TGTGCCAGCAGCTTAGCGGGGGCGAGTAGCAATCAGCCCCAGCATTTT CASSLAGASSNQPQHF NA TRBV7-9 NA TRBJ1-5
TGTGCCAGTCACCTAGCGGGAGAAGAAAACGAGCAGTACTTC CASHLAGEENEQYF TRBD2 TRBV19 NA TRBJ2-7
TGTGCCAGCAGCCCTGGTCAGGGGACGGCCGGGGAGCTGTTTTTT CASSPGQGTAGELFF NA TRBV5-4 NA TRBJ2-2
TGTGCCAGCAGGTCTAGCGGGCACTCCTACGAGCAGTACTTC CASRSSGHSYEQYF TRBD2 TRBV6-6 few TRBJ2-7
TGTGCCAGCAGTGATGGACAGGGGGATGTCAATCAGCCCCAGCATTTT CASSDGQGDVNQPQHF TRBD1 TRBV2 few TRBJ1-5
TGTGCCAGCTCACCACAGGGACTAGCGGGAGGTTCCTACGAGCAGTACTTC CASSPQGLAGGSYEQYF TRBD2 TRBV18 NA TRBJ2-7
TGTGCCAGCAGTGGTTCAGATACGCAGTATTTT CASSGSDTQYF NA TRBV9 NA TRBJ2-3
TGTGCCAGCAGCTTAAAACTGACCGGACAGGGTAGGGCCGGGGAGCTGTTTTTT CASSLKLTGQGRAGELFF TRBD1 TRBV7-2 once TRBJ2-2
TGTGCCATAAGCCCTGGGCTAGCGGGAACTCAAGACACCTACGAGCAGTACTTC CAISPGLAGTQDTYEQYF TRBD2 TRBV10-3 NA TRBJ2-7
TGTGCCAGCAGCTTATCGGGACTAGCGGGAGGGAGCTCCTACGAGCAGTACTTC CASSLSGLAGGSSYEQYF TRBD2 TRBV5-5 NA TRBJ2-7
TGTGCCAGCAGCCAATTCTATAGCTCCTACGAGCAGTACTTC CASSQFYSSYEQYF NA TRBV16 NA TRBJ2-7
TGCGCCAGCAGCCAGGGAAACTCTCCTAACTATGGCTACACCTTC CASSQGNSPNYGYTF NA TRBV4-1 NA TRBJ1-2
TGTGCCAGCAGTGAAAGGTCCCCCCCCCACGAGCAGTACTTC CASSERSPPHEQYF NA TRBV6-1 once TRBJ2-7
TGTGCCAGTAGTACCGTTGGGATGAACACTGAAGCTTTCTTT CASSTVGMNTEAFF NA TRBV19 NA TRBJ1-1
TGTGCCAGCAGCTTACGCGCGGGACACTACTCGAACACCGGGGAGCTGTTTTTT CASSLRAGHYSNTGELFF NA TRBV11-2 NA TRBJ2-2
TGTGCCAGCTCACTTGGGCTCGCATCCTACGAGCAGTACTTC CASSLGLASYEQYF NA TRBV18 once TRBJ2-7
TGTGCCACCAGCAGAACCCGGGACAGGGCGTCGAATGAGCAGTTCTTC CATSRTRDRASNEQFF TRBD1 TRBV15 NA TRBJ2-1
TGTGCCAGCTCACTCGGTGCACAAACAAACAATCAGCCCCAGCATTTT CASSLGAQTNNQPQHF NA TRBV18 NA TRBJ1-5
TGCGCCAGCAGCTTGGTGTTGGTAGATGGGAACGAGCAGTACTTC CASSLVLVDGNEQYF NA TRBV5-1 NA TRBJ2-7
TGTGCCAGCAACTCCAGGGGAAATGAGCAGTTCTTC CASNSRGNEQFF NA TRBV28 NA TRBJ2-1
TGTGCCAGCTCACCCGCCGGGACTGCACGGGAGACCCAGTACTTC CASSPAGTARETQYF NA TRBV18 NA TRBJ2-5
TGCAGCGTTGACCCCCAGGCGGGGGCTTATGGCTACACCTTC CSVDPQAGAYGYTF NA TRBV29-1 NA TRBJ1-2
TGTGCCAGCAGCAAGGGGGGTCGGCAGCAAGAGACCCAGTACTTC CASSKGGRQQETQYF NA TRBV11-3 NA TRBJ2-5
TGTGCCAGCAGTTTCCGGTGGACAGGCGTCTACAATGAGCAGTTCTTC CASSFRWTGVYNEQFF TRBD1 TRBV28 NA TRBJ2-1
TGTGCCAGCAGCCCAAGTGCGGGAGTCCAAGAGACCCAGTACTTC CASSPSAGVQETQYF TRBD2 TRBV9 NA TRBJ2-5
TGTGCCACTAGGGGGACAGGAGGTGGCAATGAGCAGTTCTTC CATRGTGGGNEQFF TRBD1 TRBV19 NA TRBJ2-1